Below are 27 T cell receptor beta chains sequenced from a single sample in a study of blood T cell repertoires in COVID-19. The method was immunoSEQ multiplex PCR; TCRdb's version includes in-frame clones alone and lacks a portion of them. This repertoire shows about 190,000 clones, less than 90% found once; its top ten account for 2% to 2.5%. The sequenced sample consisted of peripheral blood. All receptors come from a man aged 70-80 years with active or convalescent COVID-19.

This chain links TRBV6-6 with TRBJ2-3; D ambiguous. Germline CDR1 reads MNHNY; CDR2 reads SVGAGI (reference sequence). The CDR3 contains 15 residues. V was shortened by 8 bases and J by 1 base, with 16 bases between the two germline ends. CDR3 DNA: TGTGCCAGCCGTCCGGAGTTCCTGGGCACAGATACGCAGTATTTT. Amino acids: CASRPEFLGTDTQYF.

The V gene is TRBV6-5, the J gene TRBJ1-4; 9 nucleotides match TRBD1. V trimming: 6 bases; J trimming: 5 bases; junction bases outside the gene matches: 7. The germline CDR1 and CDR2 sequences are MNHEY and SVGAGI. This CDR3 is built from 15 residues. The CDR3 DNA reads TGTGCCAGCAGCACCGGACAGGGGAAGAATGAAAAACTGTTTTTT. Encoded protein: CASSTGQGKNEKLFF.

This chain links TRBV3-1 (or the pseudogene TRBV3-2) with TRBJ2-2; a possible D gene is TRBD1 (5 bases). V dropped 5 bases and J dropped 7 bases, with 11 bases sitting between them. The V gene's germline CDR1 is LGHDT and CDR2 YNNKEL (reference sequence). This CDR3 region has 13 residues. The CDR3 DNA reads as TGTGCCAGCAGCTCCCCCGACAGCGGGGAGCTGTTTTTT. Amino acid sequence: CASSSPDSGELFF.

This clone has only a few counts. The chain couples TRBV6-6 to TRBJ1-4; TRBD1 aligns across 7 bases. The CDR3 is made up of 16 amino acids. In germline, CDR1 is MNHNY, CDR2 SVGAGI (reference sequence). The V and J ends lost 5 bases and 0 bases, in that order; junction bases with no gene match: 6. This CDR3 is CASSPGQQSTNEKLFF. In DNA form, the CDR3 reads TGTGCCAGCAGTCCGGGACAGCAATCAACTAATGAAAAACTGTTTTTT.

The chain joins TRBV19 to TRBJ1-4; the match to TRBD1 covers 8 bases. J was trimmed by 3 bases and V by 8 bases; bases with no gene match: 8. The CDR3 is 15 residues long. In germline, CDR1 is LNHDA, CDR2 SQIVND (reference sequence). Here the CDR3 DNA reads TGTGCCAGTGGGGCAGGGGGCTCAGCTAATGAAAAACTGTTTTTT. It codes for CASGAGGSANEKLFF.

This clone has a handful of counts. The rearrangement uses TRBV28 and TRBJ1-1, with a tentative D call TRBD1 (6 bases). The CDR3 contains 14 residues. V dropped 1 base and J dropped 5 bases, with 11 bases sitting between them. Germline V gene sequence: CDR1 MDHEN, CDR2 SYDVKM. In DNA, the CDR3 is TGTGCCAGCAGTTTATCGGACAGATTAACTGAAGCTTTCTTT. Translating gives CASSLSDRLTEAFF.

DNA for the CDR3: TGTGCCAGCTCACCTCCGGGAGGGTTCGGAAACACCATATATTTT. Its translation is CASSPPGGFGNTIYF. J is TRBJ1-3 and V is TRBV18; no definite D call. This CDR3 comprises 15 residues. Looked up from germline, CDR1 is KGHSH and CDR2 is LQKENI. Between the trimmed V and J ends, which lost 3 bases and 4 bases, there was a span of 13 bases.

This clone was found once. The V call is TRBV19, the J call TRBJ2-1; D might be TRBD2 (7 bases). The V end was cut by 10 bases, the J end by 2 bases, with 15 bases between. Germline V CDR1 and CDR2: LNHDA, SQIVND (reference sequence). The CDR3 length is 14 residues. CDR3 amino acids: CATGGGKTYNEQFF. For the CDR3, the DNA is TGTGCCACGGGCGGGGGCAAGACCTACAATGAGCAGTTCTTC.

The V gene is TRBV27, the J gene TRBJ1-5, with a possible D match to TRBD1 (6 bases). The CDR3 loop spans 14 amino acids. The V end was cut by 5 bases, the J end by 3 bases, with 11 bases between. Germline CDR1 and CDR2: MNHEY and SMNVEV (reference sequence). CDR3 DNA: TGTGCCAGCAGTGCCACAGGGCCCAATCAGCCCCAGCATTTT. Its translation is CASSATGPNQPQHF.

This chain uses TRBV30 with TRBJ2-2; the D is unclear. Per germline, CDR1 GTSNPN and CDR2 SVGIG (reference sequence). V lost 4 bases to trimming and J lost 6 bases, with 9 bases between them. There are 12 residues in the CDR3. The CDR3 region has the DNA TGTGCCTGGACCCCTTCGGCCGGGGAGCTGTTTTTT. Amino acid sequence: CAWTPSAGELFF. The full variable domain, completed using reference TRBV30 and TRBJ2-2, is SQTIHQWPATLVQPVGSPLSLECTVEGTSNPNLYWYRQAAGRGLQLLFYSVGIGQISSEVPQNLSASRPQDRQFILSSKKLLLSDSGFYLCAWTPSAGELFFGEGSRLTVL.

The chain recombines TRBV5-5 with TRBJ1-2; D remains ambiguous. The CDR3 consists of 11 residues. The germline V gene has CDR1 SGHKS and CDR2 YYEKEE (reference sequence). V shed 4 bases and J shed 6 bases, with 7 bases lying between them. CDR3 sequence: CASSLLNGYTF. In DNA form, the CDR3 reads TGTGCCAGCAGCCTCCTTAATGGCTACACCTTC.

CDR3 amino acids: CASNQGTWGETQYF. The DNA for the CDR3 is TGTGCCAGCAACCAGGGGACCTGGGGGGAGACCCAGTACTTC. The chain employs TRBV2 and TRBJ2-5, with D perhaps TRBD1 (6 bases). The length of the CDR3 is 14 residues. Looked up from germline, CDR1 is SNHLY and CDR2 is FYNNEI. V was trimmed by 7 bases and J by 5 bases, leaving 17 bases between them.

This clone was picked up one time. V usage is TRBV7-2 and J usage is TRBJ2-5, with a possible D match to TRBD2 (5 bases). Germline V gene sequence: CDR1 SGHTA, CDR2 FQGNSA. This CDR3 region has 13 residues. Trimming shortened V by 8 bases and J by 2 bases, and 12 bases separated the two germline ends. The CDR3 loop is CASGRGNQETQYF. Here the CDR3 DNA reads TGTGCCAGCGGTCGGGGAAATCAAGAGACCCAGTACTTC.

The chain has TRBV28 and TRBJ1-5; D call uncertain. Germline V gene lookup returns CDR1 MDHEN and CDR2 SYDVKM. The V end was cut by 3 bases, the J end by 6 bases, with 18 bases between. The CDR3 consists of 16 residues. The CDR3 nucleotides are TGTGCCAGCAGTTTCCTCGGGAAGGGATGGGTTCAGCCCCAGCATTTT. Translation: CASSFLGKGWVQPQHF.

This clone occurred once. The CDR3 here is CASSPGTSGAETQYF. The DNA of the CDR3 is TGTGCCAGCTCACCAGGCACTAGCGGGGCGGAGACCCAGTACTTC. The genes are TRBV18 and TRBJ2-5, with 10 bases fitting TRBD2. J was trimmed by 5 bases and V by 2 bases; bases with no gene match: 5. The germline gives CDR1 KGHSH, CDR2 LQKENI. CDR3 length: 15 residues.

The V gene is TRBV2, the J gene TRBJ1-2; D not certain. This CDR3 spans 14 amino acids. V lost 1 base to trimming and J lost 6 bases, with 12 bases between them. The germline V gene encodes CDR1 SNHLY and CDR2 FYNNEI. The CDR3 is CASSEGVANNGYTF. Written as DNA, the CDR3 is TGTGCCAGCAGTGAAGGTGTAGCGAATAATGGCTACACCTTC.

The V gene is TRBV4-3, the J gene TRBJ2-1; a weak D match, TRBD1 (6 bases). V lost 2 bases to trimming and J lost 3 bases, with 11 bases between them. CDR3 size: 15 residues. Per the germline V gene, CDR1 is LGHNA and CDR2 is YSLEER. CDR3 nucleotides: TGCGCCAGCAGCCAAAGGGGGTCGGACTACAATGAGCAGTTCTTC. This codes for CASSQRGSDYNEQFF.

This chain links TRBV20-1 with TRBJ2-5; 10 bases fit TRBD2. Germline CDR1 and CDR2: DFQATT and SNEGSKA (reference sequence). V lost 3 bases, J lost 1 base, and 11 bases stayed unmatched. The CDR3 is 17 residues long. The CDR3 loop is CSASSLAGRDFQETQYF. The CDR3 coding sequence is TGCAGTGCTAGTTCACTAGCGGGGCGAGACTTCCAAGAGACCCAGTACTTC.

The chain is built from TRBV10-3 and TRBJ2-7, with D perhaps TRBD2 (6 bases). The germline CDR1 and CDR2 sequences are ENHRY and SYGVKD. The CDR3 covers 15 residues. The V gene lost 6 bases and the J gene lost 2 bases, with 17 bases spanning the gap. The CDR3 DNA follows: TGTGCCATCAGGGAAGGTCTAGCGAGCACCTACGAGCAGTACTTC. This gives the protein CAIREGLASTYEQYF.

The chain links TRBV19 to TRBJ1-5; D remains ambiguous. Per germline, CDR1 LNHDA and CDR2 SQIVND (reference sequence). This CDR3 contains 13 residues. V lost 3 bases to trimming and J lost 3 bases, with 6 bases between them. The CDR3 DNA sequence: TGTGCCAGTAGTATTCGGGACAATCAGCCCCAGCATTTT. Amino acid sequence: CASSIRDNQPQHF. The full variable domain, completed using reference TRBV19 and TRBJ1-5, is DGGITQSPKYLFRKEGQNVTLSCEQNLNHDAMYWYRQDPGQGLRLIYYSQIVNDFQKGDIAEGYSVSREKKESFPLTVTSAQKNPTAFYLCASSIRDNQPQHFGDGTRLSIL.

V usage is TRBV2 and J usage is TRBJ1-5; D gene uncertain. Germline V gene sequence: CDR1 SNHLY, CDR2 FYNNEI. CDR3 length: 14 amino acids. Deletions cut 1 base from V and 4 bases from J, with 8 bases between. CDR3 region: CASSEGRSNQPQHF. CDR3 DNA sequence: TGTGCCAGCAGTGAAGGACGGAGTAATCAGCCCCAGCATTTT.

The CDR3 nucleotides are TGCGCCAGCAGCTTCCGGGCCGGAGGGTACGAGCAGTACTTC. This gives the protein CASSFRAGGYEQYF. The chain combines TRBV5-1 with TRBJ2-7; D is possibly TRBD2 (6 bases). The CDR3 consists of 14 residues. CDR1 and CDR2 from the germline V gene are SGHRS and YFSETQ. Trimming removed 2 bases from V and 4 bases from J, with 13 bases in between.

The CDR3 region is CASSPPSTGMRGYTF. The CDR3 nucleotides read TGTGCCAGCAGTCCCCCGTCCACAGGCATGCGAGGCTACACCTTC. The V and J genes are TRBV28 and TRBJ1-2, with a possible D match to TRBD1 (5 bases). The CDR3 spans 15 residues. Germline V gene lookup returns CDR1 MDHEN and CDR2 SYDVKM. V lost 5 bases to trimming and J lost 8 bases, with 21 bases between them.

The chain recombines TRBV30 with TRBJ2-5; tentatively, D is TRBD2 (5 bases). CDR3 length equals 13 residues. Deletions cut 0 bases from V and 9 bases from J, with 14 bases between. Germline V CDR1 and CDR2: GTSNPN, SVGIG (reference sequence). The CDR3 is CAWSVQFERAQYF. The CDR3 DNA reads TGTGCCTGGAGTGTACAATTCGAGAGGGCCCAGTACTTC.

The chain joins TRBV28 to TRBJ1-1, with 7 bases fitting TRBD1. V shed 7 bases and J 3 bases; nucleotides not matched to a gene: 14. The CDR3 runs to 16 residues. Germline CDR1 and CDR2: MDHEN and SYDVKM. The CDR3 DNA sequence: TGTGCCAGCACAGTTTCGGACAGGAGGCCGTACACTGAAGCTTTCTTT. Translating it yields CASTVSDRRPYTEAFF. Full variable domain (missing parts from reference TRBV28 and TRBJ1-1): DVKVTQSSRYLVKRTGEKVFLECVQDMDHENMFWYRQDPGLGLRLIYFSYDVKMKEKGDIPEGYSVSREKKERFSLILESASTNQTSMYLCASTVSDRRPYTEAFFGQGTRLTVV.

This sequence joins TRBV10-3 and TRBJ1-5; the D gene is possibly TRBD1 (5 bases). The V gene lost 4 bases and the J gene lost 4 bases, with 17 bases spanning the gap. Germline loops: CDR1 ENHRY, CDR2 SYGVKD. CDR3 length: 16 residues. The CDR3: CAISGVGRGGNQPQHF. CDR3 DNA sequence: TGTGCCATCAGTGGAGTCGGGAGGGGTGGGAATCAGCCCCAGCATTTT.

Here the CDR3 DNA reads TGTGCCAGCAGCCAAGCCTACTTCATGAACACCGGGGAGCTGTTTTTT. This translates into CASSQAYFMNTGELFF. The rearrangement uses TRBV14 and TRBJ2-2; the D is unclear. V was trimmed by 1 base and J by 1 base, leaving 10 bases between them. CDR3 size: 16 residues. The germline V gene encodes CDR1 SGHDN and CDR2 FVKESK.